This is a list of T cell receptor beta chains from one sample in a study of blood T cell repertoires in COVID-19. Some clones are missing from TCRdb's copy, which holds only in-frame ones; the method was immunoSEQ multiplex PCR. The table records hundreds of thousands of clones, about 87% of them present only once. Sample: peripheral blood. The receptors derive from a woman in her fifties or sixties with COVID-19, enrolled during active disease. Each CDR3 is given with its conserved first and last residue. Each record gives: CDR3 DNA, CDR3 protein, J gene, D gene, clone size, V gene. The D gene is left open where the match is weak. Not all rows give a size; the values are once, few, many and, for expanded clones, a class.

DNA: TGCAGCGTTGATCGGGGGAACGAGCAGTACTTC
CDR3: CSVDRGNEQYF
J: TRBJ2-7
D: .
size: few
V: TRBV29-1

DNA: TGTGCCAGCAGCTTAGAGTCGCAGGGGGTAGATACGCAGTATTTT
CDR3: CASSLESQGVDTQYF
J: TRBJ2-3
D: TRBD1
size: .
V: TRBV7-2

DNA: TGTGCCAGCAGCGCCACAGTCTCCCGGGGGAACTATGGCTACACCTTC
CDR3: CASSATVSRGNYGYTF
J: TRBJ1-2
D: .
size: .
V: TRBV9

DNA: TGCGCCAGCAGTGGATCTGGACAGGGGGTGTCCTACGAGCAGTACTTC
CDR3: CASSGSGQGVSYEQYF
J: TRBJ2-7
D: TRBD1
size: .
V: TRBV10-1

DNA: TGTGCTAGTGGTCCGACTAGCGCGACAGATACGCAGTATTTT
CDR3: CASGPTSATDTQYF
J: TRBJ2-3
D: TRBD2
size: .
V: TRBV12-5

DNA: TGCGCCAGCAGCCAAGGACTACCCATGGGAAAGACCCAGTACTTC
CDR3: CASSQGLPMGKTQYF
J: TRBJ2-5
D: .
size: .
V: TRBV4-1

DNA: TGTGCCAGCAGCTCTCCATCTTATGCGGGGCAGAGGGATGAAAAACTGTTTTTT
CDR3: CASSSPSYAGQRDEKLFF
J: TRBJ1-4
D: .
size: few
V: TRBV7-9

DNA: TGCGCCAGCAGCTTGATAGGAGGCTGGAACACTGAAGCTTTCTTT
CDR3: CASSLIGGWNTEAFF
J: TRBJ1-1
D: .
size: .
V: TRBV5-1

DNA: TGTGCCAGCTACTTAGGGGGGGGACCGTATGGCTACACCTTC
CDR3: CASYLGGGPYGYTF
J: TRBJ1-2
D: .
size: few
V: TRBV6-5

DNA: TGTGCCAGCAGTTATGTGAATTCGGGGGTTGAAAAACTGTTTTTT
CDR3: CASSYVNSGVEKLFF
J: TRBJ1-4
D: .
size: .
V: TRBV6-5

DNA: TGTGCCAGCAGCCAAGGGACAGTCCGCGAGCAGTACTTC
CDR3: CASSQGTVREQYF
J: TRBJ2-7
D: .
size: .
V: TRBV3-1/TRBV3-2

DNA: TGTGCCAGCAGCCAAGTTTCGGGGTTTGGAGAAAAACTGTTTTTT
CDR3: CASSQVSGFGEKLFF
J: TRBJ1-4
D: .
size: once
V: TRBV14

DNA: TGTGCCAGCAGCCGGGTACTAGCGGCCTCCTACAATGAGCAGTTCTTC
CDR3: CASSRVLAASYNEQFF
J: TRBJ2-1
D: TRBD2
size: .
V: TRBV3-1/TRBV3-2

DNA: TGTGCCAGCAGCCGGACGTTACCGGGGAAAGAGACCCAGTACTTC
CDR3: CASSRTLPGKETQYF
J: TRBJ2-5
D: .
size: .
V: TRBV14

DNA: TGTGCCAGCAGCCCCCAGGGACAGACTTTCTACGAGCAGTACTTC
CDR3: CASSPQGQTFYEQYF
J: TRBJ2-7
D: TRBD1
size: .
V: TRBV11-2

DNA: TGTGCCAGTAGCGGACTAGCGGGAAACACAGATACGCAGTATTTT
CDR3: CASSGLAGNTDTQYF
J: TRBJ2-3
D: TRBD2
size: .
V: TRBV19

DNA: TGCGCCAGCAGCTTGATAGGACAGGGCGGAACAGATACGCAGTATTTT
CDR3: CASSLIGQGGTDTQYF
J: TRBJ2-3
D: TRBD1
size: once
V: TRBV5-1

DNA: TGTGCCAGCTCACGACAGTACGGGACAGGGGAGGATGTCGGGGAGCTGTTTTTT
CDR3: CASSRQYGTGEDVGELFF
J: TRBJ2-2
D: TRBD1
size: once
V: TRBV18

DNA: TGCGCCAGCTCTATTACAGGAGTGGGAGAGCAGTACTTC
CDR3: CASSITGVGEQYF
J: TRBJ2-7
D: .
size: .
V: TRBV5-1

DNA: TGTGCCAGCCTAATAAAACCGGGACAGGGGGCAACTGAAGCTTTCTTT
CDR3: CASLIKPGQGATEAFF
J: TRBJ1-1
D: TRBD1
size: .
V: TRBV19

DNA: TGTGCCAGCGGACCGTTAGACAGGGGCAAACTGTTTTTT
CDR3: CASGPLDRGKLFF
J: TRBJ1-4
D: TRBD1
size: .
V: TRBV28

DNA: TGTGCCAGCTCACCAGGACTAGCCTCGGATACGCAGTATTTT
CDR3: CASSPGLASDTQYF
J: TRBJ2-3
D: TRBD2
size: .
V: TRBV18

DNA: TGTGCCAGCAGCCAAGTGGGCGTAGGAAACACCATATATTTT
CDR3: CASSQVGVGNTIYF
J: TRBJ1-3
D: .
size: .
V: TRBV14

DNA: TGTGCCAGCAGTGACCGGGACAGGCAAGAGACCCAGTACTTC
CDR3: CASSDRDRQETQYF
J: TRBJ2-5
D: TRBD1
size: .
V: TRBV25-1

DNA: TGTGCCAGCAGCTTGGGACAGGGGGCGTTTAATGAGCAGTTCTTC
CDR3: CASSLGQGAFNEQFF
J: TRBJ2-1
D: TRBD1
size: .
V: TRBV5-5

DNA: TGCGCCAGCAGCCAAGAACCGGGACTTCTATACGAGCAGTACTTC
CDR3: CASSQEPGLLYEQYF
J: TRBJ2-7
D: .
size: .
V: TRBV4-1

DNA: TGTGCCTGGAGTGGGATGGGACAGTTCAATAATTCACCCCTCCACTTT
CDR3: CAWSGMGQFNNSPLHF
J: TRBJ1-6
D: TRBD1
size: once
V: TRBV30

DNA: TGCGCCAGCAGTCGAAGGGCGGGGGGGCTATGGACGCTCAATGAGCAGTTCTTC
CDR3: CASSRRAGGLWTLNEQFF
J: TRBJ2-1
D: TRBD2
size: .
V: TRBV5-1

DNA: TGTGCCTGGACACCGGGCTATGGCTACACCTTC
CDR3: CAWTPGYGYTF
J: TRBJ1-2
D: .
size: .
V: TRBV30

DNA: TGCGCCAGCCATCGTGACGGACTTAACTATGGCTACACCTTC
CDR3: CASHRDGLNYGYTF
J: TRBJ1-2
D: .
size: few
V: TRBV5-1

DNA: TGTGCCAGCAGCTCGGAAAACAGGGATCTCATCGGGGAGCTGTTTTTT
CDR3: CASSSENRDLIGELFF
J: TRBJ2-2
D: .
size: .
V: TRBV11-2

DNA: TGTGCCAGCAGCTTGCAGGGTGTCTATGGCTACACCTTC
CDR3: CASSLQGVYGYTF
J: TRBJ1-2
D: .
size: .
V: TRBV5-4

DNA: TGTGCCAGCAGTCTCCGACAGGGGGCCTACAATGAGCAGTTCTTC
CDR3: CASSLRQGAYNEQFF
J: TRBJ2-1
D: TRBD1
size: .
V: TRBV7-2

DNA: TGTGCCAGCAGCCCAGGAACCAGGGGGCCAGATTCACCCCTCCACTTT
CDR3: CASSPGTRGPDSPLHF
J: TRBJ1-6
D: TRBD1
size: .
V: TRBV7-9

DNA: TGTGCCAGCAGCTTTCTACTAGCGGGGGGGACGGATACGCAGTATTTT
CDR3: CASSFLLAGGTDTQYF
J: TRBJ2-3
D: TRBD2
size: .
V: TRBV5-6

DNA: TGCAGTGCTAGTCTGGGGACTCACAATGAGCAGTTCTTC
CDR3: CSASLGTHNEQFF
J: TRBJ2-1
D: .
size: once
V: TRBV20-1

DNA: TGTGCCAGCAGTTCAAACACAGGAGTCGAGCAGTTCTTC
CDR3: CASSSNTGVEQFF
J: TRBJ2-1
D: .
size: .
V: TRBV27

DNA: TGTGCCAGCACCTCATCCGGGGGCACAGATACGCAGTATTTT
CDR3: CASTSSGGTDTQYF
J: TRBJ2-3
D: .
size: .
V: TRBV7-9

DNA: TGCGCCAGCAGAATTCAGATCGATTACAACACTGAAGCTTTCTTT
CDR3: CASRIQIDYNTEAFF
J: TRBJ1-1
D: .
size: .
V: TRBV5-1

DNA: TGTGCCAGCCAAATCGGGCTAGCGGGGGGTTCCTACAATGAGCAGTTCTTC
CDR3: CASQIGLAGGSYNEQFF
J: TRBJ2-1
D: TRBD2
size: .
V: TRBV27

DNA: TGTGCCAGCAGCCCAGGGGGACAGGCTGCTACCAACTATGGCTACACCTTC
CDR3: CASSPGGQAATNYGYTF
J: TRBJ1-2
D: TRBD1
size: .
V: TRBV7-2

DNA: TGTGCCAGCAGTCGTGACAGGGGAGTGGGGGGCTACACCTTC
CDR3: CASSRDRGVGGYTF
J: TRBJ1-2
D: TRBD1
size: .
V: TRBV6-5

DNA: TGCAGCGTTGAAGAGGGAGGACAGGGGGGTTACGAGCAGTACTTC
CDR3: CSVEEGGQGGYEQYF
J: TRBJ2-7
D: TRBD1
size: .
V: TRBV29-1

DNA: TGTGCCAGCAGCTTGGAGGCAGGGGTAACTAATGAAAAACTGTTTTTT
CDR3: CASSLEAGVTNEKLFF
J: TRBJ1-4
D: .
size: .
V: TRBV5-4

DNA: TGTGCCAGCAGTTGGAGGGGAAGCAATGGCTACACCTTC
CDR3: CASSWRGSNGYTF
J: TRBJ1-2
D: .
size: once
V: TRBV28

DNA: TGTGCCAGCAGTTTCCCGACAGGGGGCGGAATACAGCCCCAGCATTTT
CDR3: CASSFPTGGGIQPQHF
J: TRBJ1-5
D: TRBD1
size: .
V: TRBV28

DNA: TGTGCCAGCAGGCCCGGGGGTCGGGATCAGCCCCAGCATTTT
CDR3: CASRPGGRDQPQHF
J: TRBJ1-5
D: .
size: .
V: TRBV6-5

DNA: TGTGCCAGCAGCCAAGCAGGGGGCCATGAAAAACTGTTTTTT
CDR3: CASSQAGGHEKLFF
J: TRBJ1-4
D: TRBD1
size: once
V: TRBV3-1/TRBV3-2

DNA: TGTGCCAGCAGCTTGGGGACAGGGGGCGAAGAGACCCAGTACTTC
CDR3: CASSLGTGGEETQYF
J: TRBJ2-5
D: TRBD1
size: .
V: TRBV5-8